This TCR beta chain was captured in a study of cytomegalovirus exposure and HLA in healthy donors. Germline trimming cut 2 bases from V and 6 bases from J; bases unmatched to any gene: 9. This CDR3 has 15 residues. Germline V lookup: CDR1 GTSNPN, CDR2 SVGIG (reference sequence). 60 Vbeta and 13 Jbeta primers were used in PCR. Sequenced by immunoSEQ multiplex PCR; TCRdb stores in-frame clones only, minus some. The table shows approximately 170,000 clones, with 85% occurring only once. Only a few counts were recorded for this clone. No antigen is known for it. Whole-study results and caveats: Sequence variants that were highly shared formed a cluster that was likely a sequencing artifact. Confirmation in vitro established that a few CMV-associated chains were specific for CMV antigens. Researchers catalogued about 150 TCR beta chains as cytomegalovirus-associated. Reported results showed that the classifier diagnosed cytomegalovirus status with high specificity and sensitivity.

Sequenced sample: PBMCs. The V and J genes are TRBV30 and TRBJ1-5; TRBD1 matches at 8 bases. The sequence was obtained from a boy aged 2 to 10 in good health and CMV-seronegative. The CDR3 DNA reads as TGTGCCTGGAGTCCCCGGACAGGGTACACTCAGCCCCAGCATTTT. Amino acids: CAWSPRTGYTQPQHF.